The 17 T cell receptor beta chains below come from one sample, sequenced in a study of T cells in tuberculosis. Method: immunoSEQ multiplex PCR; TCRdb's copy keeps in-frame clones and lacks some. The sample consists of about 5,500 clones, less than 98% of them appearing once. The time point is: new active TB diagnosis, blood taken before or within 7 days of starting treatment. This material consisted of PBMCs, taken at tuberculosis diagnosis. The receptors stem from an adult with tuberculosis.

In nucleotides, the CDR3 is TGCGCCAGCAGCTCTTTGTCAGGGGAGACCCAGTACTTC. Residues: CASSSLSGETQYF. The rearrangement links TRBV5-1 to TRBJ2-5, with D perhaps TRBD1 (5 bases). The CDR3 is 13 residues long. The germline V and J ends were trimmed by 3 bases and 5 bases, with 11 bases remaining between them. Germline CDR1 reads SGHRS; CDR2 reads YFSETQ.

The chain links TRBV5-5 to TRBJ2-1, with TRBD2 matching 7 bases. The V and J ends lost 0 bases and 2 bases, in that order; junction bases with no gene match: 8. This CDR3 is built from 17 residues. Per the germline V gene, CDR1 is SGHKS and CDR2 is YYEKEE (reference sequence). CDR3 sequence reads: CASSLEQLALAYNEQFF. The CDR3, as DNA: TGTGCCAGCAGCTTGGAGCAACTAGCGTTAGCCTACAATGAGCAGTTCTTC.

CDR3 sequence (DNA): TGTGCCATCGGGCCGGGACAGGGGAACCCCGAGCAGTACTTC. Translation: CAIGPGQGNPEQYF. The chain combines TRBV10-3 with TRBJ2-7; TRBD1 matches at 10 bases. The germline CDR1 and CDR2 sequences are ENHRY and SYGVKD. The V and J ends lost 8 bases and 6 bases, in that order; junction bases with no gene match: 10. The CDR3 sequence is 14 residues long.

This chain links TRBV27 with TRBJ1-1, with D perhaps matching TRBD1 (5 bases). Germline CDR1 MNHEY, CDR2 SMNVEV (reference sequence). The CDR3 has 14 amino acids. V dropped 3 bases and J dropped 1 base, with 9 bases sitting between them. The CDR3 loop is CASSFRGGNTEAFF. The CDR3 DNA sequence: TGTGCCAGCAGTTTTCGGGGGGGGAACACTGAAGCTTTCTTT.

V usage is TRBV5-5 and J usage is TRBJ2-1; 9 bases align to TRBD1. J gave up 8 bases and V 5 bases, and 11 bases lay outside the gene matches. This CDR3 is 15 amino acids long. The germline V gene encodes CDR1 SGHKS and CDR2 YYEKEE (reference sequence). In nucleotides, the CDR3 is TGTGCCAGCAGTTTCCCGGGACAGGGCCGGGATGAGCAGTTCTTC. Amino acids: CASSFPGQGRDEQFF. Full variable domain (rest looked up from reference TRBV5-5 and TRBJ2-1): DAGVTQSPTHLIKTRGQQVTLRCSPISGHKSVSWYQQVLGQGPQFIFQYYEKEERGRGNFPDRFSARQFPNYSSELNVNALLLGDSALYLCASSFPGQGRDEQFFGPGTRLTVL.

This chain links TRBV6-6 with TRBJ1-3, with D hard to call. The V end lost 6 bases, the J end lost 0 bases, and 6 bases lay between the germline ends. The V gene's germline CDR1 is MNHNY and CDR2 SVGAGI (reference sequence). The CDR3 loop spans 13 amino acids. In DNA form, the CDR3 reads TGTGCCAGCAGCCTAGACTCTGGAAACACCATATATTTT. Translated, it gives CASSLDSGNTIYF.

The chain joins TRBV30 to TRBJ2-5; 12 bases map to TRBD2. J gave up 4 bases and V 4 bases, and 7 bases lay outside the gene matches. Germline CDR1 reads GTSNPN; CDR2 reads SVGIG (reference sequence). This CDR3 region has 15 residues. CDR3 protein: CAWNRLAGEVETQYF. The CDR3 nucleotides read TGTGCCTGGAATAGACTAGCGGGAGAGGTAGAGACCCAGTACTTC.

V is TRBV11-2 and J is TRBJ2-7, with D unclear. Trimming took 5 bases from V and 6 from J, leaving 14 bases between them. The germline V gene encodes CDR1 SGHAT and CDR2 FQNNGV. The CDR3 length is 13 residues. For the CDR3, the DNA is TGTGCCAGCAGCCCTCTATATCTCTCCGAGCAGTACTTC. The encoded protein is CASSPLYLSEQYF.

The gene calls are TRBV5-4 and TRBJ2-5, with TRBD1 matching 8 bases. The germline V gene encodes CDR1 SGHNT and CDR2 YYREEE (reference sequence). The length of the CDR3 is 14 residues. J gave up 5 bases and V 4 bases, and 7 bases lay outside the gene matches. The CDR3 DNA reads TGTGCCAGCAGCCGGCAGGGGGCGGGCGAGACCCAGTACTTC. It encodes CASSRQGAGETQYF.

This rearrangement joins TRBV6-5 to TRBJ1-2, with TRBD1 identical over 8 bases. The CDR3 length is 14 residues. Per the germline V gene, CDR1 is MNHEY and CDR2 is SVGAGI. V was pared by 4 bases and J by 6 bases, with 7 bases of the junction left unmatched. The CDR3 here is CASSFQGAIDGYTF. CDR3 DNA: TGTGCCAGCAGTTTCCAGGGGGCTATCGATGGCTACACCTTC.

V is TRBV5-1 and J is TRBJ1-1; 7 bases align to TRBD1. Germline values: CDR1 SGHRS, CDR2 YFSETQ. The CDR3 has 15 amino acids. With V trimmed by 4 bases and J by 4 bases, 10 bases remained unmatched. The CDR3 region is CASSGGWTGPTEAFF. As DNA, the CDR3 is TGCGCCAGCAGCGGAGGATGGACAGGTCCCACTGAAGCTTTCTTT.

The chain uses TRBV19 and TRBJ2-4; 9 bases map to TRBD2. V was pared by 4 bases and J by 1 base, with 5 bases of the junction left unmatched. CDR3 length: 16 amino acids. The germline V gene has CDR1 LNHDA and CDR2 SQIVND (reference sequence). The CDR3 here is CASSTGLARAKNIQYF. The CDR3 DNA sequence: TGTGCCAGTAGTACCGGACTAGCGAGGGCCAAAAACATTCAGTACTTC.

The chain recombines TRBV29-1 with TRBJ2-5; possibly TRBD1 for D (5 bases). V gave up 4 bases and J gave up 4 bases, with 13 bases separating them. The germline CDR1 and CDR2 sequences are SQVTM and ANQGSEA. This CDR3 has 13 residues. CDR3 in DNA: TGCAGCGTTGCGGGCAGGGATGGAGAGACCCAGTACTTC. It translates to CSVAGRDGETQYF.

V is TRBV29-1 and J is TRBJ2-2; 12 bases map to TRBD1. CDR1 is SQVTM, CDR2 ANQGSEA, per germline. The V gene end was trimmed by 6 bases and the J gene end by 5 bases; junction bases not matched to a gene: 7. CDR3 length: 15 amino acids. CDR3 region: CSVHTGQGATGELFF. For the CDR3, the DNA is TGCAGCGTACACACGGGACAGGGGGCTACCGGGGAGCTGTTTTTT.

The V call is TRBV18, the J call TRBJ2-1; 12 nucleotides line up with TRBD1. This CDR3 comprises 15 residues. Germline CDR1 reads KGHSH; CDR2 reads LQKENI. V lost 4 bases, J lost 8 bases, and 6 bases stayed unmatched. The chain's CDR3 is CASSLGQGAIDEQFF. CDR3 bases: TGTGCCAGCTCACTGGGACAGGGGGCGATCGATGAGCAGTTCTTC. The full variable domain, with the rest looked up from reference TRBV18 and TRBJ2-1, is NAGVMQNPRHLVRRRGQEARLRCSPMKGHSHVYWYRQLPEEGLKFMVYLQKENIIDESGMPKERFSAEFPKEGPSILRIQQVVRGDSAAYFCASSLGQGAIDEQFFGPGTRLTVL.

The chain combines TRBV28 with TRBJ2-5, with a weak D call TRBD2 (6 bases). The V gene lost 1 base and the J gene lost 7 bases, with 13 bases spanning the gap. Germline V CDR1 and CDR2: MDHEN, SYDVKM. The CDR3 contains 14 residues. The CDR3 DNA reads TGTGCCAGCAGTTTATTAAGTAGGCGGGGGACCCAGTACTTC. This sequence encodes CASSLLSRRGTQYF.

The J gene is TRBJ2-4, the V gene TRBV30; D might be TRBD2 (5 bases). This CDR3 region has 12 residues. Trimming took 2 bases from V and 8 from J, leaving 10 bases between them. CDR1 and CDR2 from the germline V gene are GTSNPN and SVGIG (reference sequence). CDR3 coding DNA: TGTGCCTGGAGTCCTGGGAGTCACATTCAGTACTTC. Translation gives CAWSPGSHIQYF.